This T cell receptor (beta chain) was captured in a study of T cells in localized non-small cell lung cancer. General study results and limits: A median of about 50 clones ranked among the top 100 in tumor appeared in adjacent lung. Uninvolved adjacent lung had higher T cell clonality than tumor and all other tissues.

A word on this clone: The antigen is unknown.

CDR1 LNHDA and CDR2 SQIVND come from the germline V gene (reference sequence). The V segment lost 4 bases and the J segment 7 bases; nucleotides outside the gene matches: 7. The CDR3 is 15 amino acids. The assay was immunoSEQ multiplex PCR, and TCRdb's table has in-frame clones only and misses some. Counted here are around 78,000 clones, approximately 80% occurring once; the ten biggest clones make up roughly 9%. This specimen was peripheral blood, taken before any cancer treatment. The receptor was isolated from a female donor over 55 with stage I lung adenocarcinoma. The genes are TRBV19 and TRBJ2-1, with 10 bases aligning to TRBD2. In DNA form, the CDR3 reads TGTGCCAGTAGTAATCAGCGGGAGGGCGGGAATGAGCAGTTCTTC. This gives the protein CASSNQREGGNEQFF.